Below, 28 T cell receptor beta chains from the same sample are listed, as sequenced in a study of a mutant IDH1 vaccine in newly diagnosed glioma. Sequencing used immunoSEQ multiplex PCR; TCRdb keeps in-frame clones, though not all of them. The repertoire holds about 33,000 clones, with roughly 80% as singletons. No antigen has been assigned to these receptors. Documented time point: week 35, safety follow-up. The content of each vaccine dose was 300 ug of mutant IDH1 20-mer peptide, and topical imiquimod accompanied it. The sequencing used PBMCs, collected from a glioma patient whose treatment included an IDH1 peptide vaccine. The receptors derive from a young woman with glioma.

The chain is built from TRBV15 and TRBJ2-7; TRBD1 might be the D (6 bases). The CDR3 consists of 15 residues. Per the germline V gene, CDR1 is LNHNV and CDR2 is YYDKDF (reference sequence). Trimming removed 5 bases from V and 1 base from J, with 15 bases in between. Here the CDR3 DNA reads TGTGCCACCAGCCAACAGGGCCAGGTTTCCTACGAGCAGTACTTC. Translating it yields CATSQQGQVSYEQYF.

The chain links TRBV2 to TRBJ2-7; D remains ambiguous. V was trimmed by 2 bases and J by 5 bases, leaving 13 bases between them. Germline CDR1 reads SNHLY; CDR2 reads FYNNEI. The CDR3 extends over 14 amino acids. In DNA, the CDR3 is TGTGCCAGCAGTGAACTAGGGAAGTACAACGAGCAGTACTTC. It is translated as CASSELGKYNEQYF.

The rearrangement joins TRBV27 to TRBJ1-5; D gene unclear. CDR1 MNHEY and CDR2 SMNVEV come from the germline V gene (reference sequence). The CDR3 loop spans 15 amino acids. V lost 3 bases and J lost 0, with 9 bases in between. This CDR3 reads CASSFGSHSNQPQHF. CDR3 in DNA: TGTGCCAGCAGTTTCGGGTCCCATAGCAATCAGCCCCAGCATTTT.

This chain connects TRBV28 to TRBJ2-1; no clear D gene. V was shortened by 6 bases and J by 6 bases, with 12 bases between the two germline ends. This CDR3 contains 13 residues. Germline lookup yields CDR1 MDHEN and CDR2 SYDVKM. The CDR3 DNA sequence: TGTGCCAGCAGCCTACGACTCCGCAATGAGCAGTTCTTC. Its translation: CASSLRLRNEQFF.

Regarding this clone: A read error may account for a junction end that differs from germline. The J gene is TRBJ2-7, the V gene TRBV20-1, with D perhaps matching TRBD1 (6 bases). This CDR3 has 11 residues. Germline CDR1 is DFQATT and CDR2 is SNEGSKA (reference sequence). CDR3 DNA sequence: TGCAGTGCTAGGGACAGTCTCGAGGAGTACTTC. Translation: CSARDSLEEYF.

The V gene is TRBV7-6, the J gene TRBJ2-2, with TRBD2 matching over 9 bases. The CDR3 is made up of 16 amino acids. Germline lookup yields CDR1 SGHVS and CDR2 FNYEAQ. The J segment lost 6 bases and the V segment lost 0 bases, leaving 5 bases of the junction unmatched. CDR3 region: CASSLAAGGRSGELFF. In nucleotides, the CDR3 is TGTGCCAGCAGCTTAGCGGCGGGGGGGCGGTCCGGGGAGCTGTTTTTT.

The chain joins TRBV7-2 to TRBJ2-7; D call uncertain. V lost 5 bases to trimming and J lost 3 bases, with 11 bases between them. CDR1 SGHTA and CDR2 FQGNSA come from the germline V gene. CDR3 length: 13 amino acids. In nucleotides, the CDR3 is TGTGCCAGCAGCCGGTGGGGTAGCTACGAGCAGTACTTC. Translating it yields CASSRWGSYEQYF.

This rearrangement joins TRBV6-1 to TRBJ2-1; the D is unclear. Between the trimmed V and J ends, which lost 8 bases and 9 bases, there was a span of 11 bases. CDR3 length equals 11 residues. CDR1 is MNHNS, CDR2 SASEGT, per germline. In DNA, the CDR3 is TGTGCCAGCTTTGGTGATGCTGAGCAGTTCTTC. As protein: CASFGDAEQFF.

V gene TRBV28 combines with J gene TRBJ1-1, with D perhaps TRBD1 (6 bases). V lost 7 bases to trimming and J lost 6 bases, with 21 bases between them. Germline-derived CDR1 and CDR2 are MDHEN and SYDVKM. The CDR3 totals 15 residues. CDR3 DNA: TGTGCCAGCATCCGGGGGGCAGGAGGCGCGCCTGAAGCTTTCTTT. Protein sequence: CASIRGAGGAPEAFF. The whole variable domain, remainder taken from reference TRBV28 and TRBJ1-1, is DVKVTQSSRYLVKRTGEKVFLECVQDMDHENMFWYRQDPGLGLRLIYFSYDVKMKEKGDIPEGYSVSREKKERFSLILESASTNQTSMYLCASIRGAGGAPEAFFGQGTRLTVV.

The chain recombines TRBV25-1 with TRBJ2-1; TRBD2 aligns across 7 bases. The CDR3 contains 15 residues. CDR1 and CDR2 from the germline V gene are MGHDK and SYGVNS. V was pared by 7 bases and J by 8 bases, with 14 bases of the junction left unmatched. The CDR3 here is CASTHLVGGRDEQFF. Written as DNA, the CDR3 is TGTGCCAGCACCCATCTAGTGGGGGGGAGAGATGAGCAGTTCTTC.

The rearrangement links TRBV2 to TRBJ2-1; 13 nucleotides align to TRBD2. Germline loops: CDR1 SNHLY, CDR2 FYNNEI. V was clipped by 6 bases and J by 8 bases; unmatched bases: 7. CDR3 size: 15 residues. Here the CDR3 reads CASSPTSGGRHEQFF. Written as DNA, the CDR3 is TGTGCCAGCAGCCCGACTAGCGGGGGGCGTCATGAGCAGTTCTTC.

The chain is built from TRBV19 and TRBJ2-1; the D gene is possibly TRBD1 (6 bases). The V gene's germline CDR1 is LNHDA and CDR2 SQIVND (reference sequence). V was cut by 7 bases and J by 7 bases, with 11 bases left in between. This CDR3 contains 12 residues. The CDR3 DNA reads as TGTGCCAGTAAACCCAGGGGTAATGAGCAGTTCTTC. Translation gives CASKPRGNEQFF.

The chain joins TRBV25-1 to TRBJ2-1; D uncertain. The CDR3 contains 17 residues. Germline V gene sequence: CDR1 MGHDK, CDR2 SYGVNS. The germline V and J ends were trimmed by 3 bases and 7 bases, with 22 bases remaining between them. CDR3 nucleotides: TGTGCCAGCAGTGATGCAAAAAGCGCGAAAAGGTCTAATGAGCAGTTCTTC. Translation: CASSDAKSAKRSNEQFF.

The chain combines TRBV11-1 with TRBJ1-1; no firm D call. The length of the CDR3 is 13 residues. The germline CDR1 and CDR2 sequences are SGHAT and FQDESV (reference sequence). Trimming took off 3 bases at V and 6 bases at J, with 11 bases between the two ends. CDR3 DNA: TGTGCCAGCAGCTTCAGGTTACAGTCTGAAGCTTTCTTT. This encodes CASSFRLQSEAFF.

CDR3: CASSQDRGMTGLRTEAFF. DNA for the CDR3: TGCGCCAGCAGCCAAGATCGTGGAATGACAGGATTAAGGACTGAAGCTTTCTTT. The chain recombines TRBV4-1 with TRBJ1-1; perhaps TRBD1 as D (6 bases). V was shortened by 0 bases and J by 5 bases, with 22 bases between the two germline ends. Germline loops: CDR1 MGHRA, CDR2 YSYEKL. The length of the CDR3 is 18 residues.

The chain uses TRBV19 and TRBJ1-2, with D possibly matching TRBD1 (5 bases). V shed 5 bases and J shed 2 bases, with 15 bases lying between them. The CDR3 runs 15 residues. Per germline, CDR1 LNHDA and CDR2 SQIVND (reference sequence). This chain's CDR3 is CASSQGPYPNYGYTF. The CDR3 DNA follows: TGTGCCAGTAGTCAGGGCCCGTACCCAAACTATGGCTACACCTTC.

The V and J genes are TRBV6-1 and TRBJ1-5; TRBD1 might be the D (5 bases). V gave up 2 bases and J gave up 11 bases, with 19 bases separating them. Germline CDR1 and CDR2: MNHNS and SASEGT. The CDR3 contains 15 residues. Here the CDR3 reads CASSETGFSSRTQHF. CDR3 DNA: TGTGCCAGCAGTGAAACAGGTTTCTCTAGTAGGACCCAGCATTTT.

J is TRBJ1-4 and V is TRBV28; the D gene is possibly TRBD1 (6 bases). CDR1 MDHEN and CDR2 SYDVKM come from the germline V gene. V dropped 5 bases and J dropped 7 bases, with 17 bases sitting between them. The CDR3 contains 15 residues. This CDR3 is CASSPGGTGFEKLFF. DNA of the CDR3: TGTGCCAGCAGTCCCGGGGGAACAGGGTTTGAAAAACTGTTTTTT.

The rearrangement joins TRBV18 to TRBJ1-1; a weak D match, TRBD1 (5 bases). Germline V gene lookup returns CDR1 KGHSH and CDR2 LQKENI. The CDR3 is 15 residues long. Between the trimmed V and J ends, which lost 3 bases and 0 bases, there was a span of 11 bases. The chain's CDR3 is CASSPQGSMNTEAFF. For the CDR3, the DNA is TGTGCCAGCTCACCCCAGGGATCTATGAACACTGAAGCTTTCTTT. The whole variable domain, remainder taken from reference TRBV18 and TRBJ1-1, is NAGVMQNPRHLVRRRGQEARLRCSPMKGHSHVYWYRQLPEEGLKFMVYLQKENIIDESGMPKERFSAEFPKEGPSILRIQQVVRGDSAAYFCASSPQGSMNTEAFFGQGTRLTVV.

The chain uses TRBV19 and TRBJ2-2, with 14 bases that match TRBD2. In germline, CDR1 is LNHDA, CDR2 SQIVND (reference sequence). The CDR3 is made up of 22 amino acids. V lost 8 bases and J lost 6; bases outside the gene matches: 26. The CDR3 sequence: CASRPEGRGETSGRAMPGELFF. The DNA for the CDR3 is TGTGCCAGTCGACCCGAGGGCAGGGGCGAGACTAGCGGGAGGGCCATGCCCGGGGAGCTGTTTTTT.

V and J are TRBV4-1 and TRBJ2-3; maybe TRBD2 (6 bases). V was clipped by 1 base and J by 5 bases, with 13 bases between them. Germline CDR1 reads MGHRA; CDR2 reads YSYEKL. CDR3 length: 15 residues. In DNA form, the CDR3 reads TGCGCCAGCAGCCAAGGGTGGAGGGACCAAGATACGCAGTATTTT. As protein: CASSQGWRDQDTQYF.

This clone was seen a few times. The CDR3 sequence: CASRGGWDQPQHF. The DNA of the CDR3 is TGTGCCAGCAGGGGGGGATGGGATCAGCCCCAGCATTTT. The chain combines TRBV6-1 with TRBJ1-5; tentatively, D is TRBD1 (5 bases). From germline, CDR1 is MNHNS and CDR2 SASEGT. V was pared by 6 bases and J by 5 bases, with 11 bases between. The CDR3 is 13 amino acids.

The J gene is TRBJ2-1, the V gene TRBV2, with 10 nucleotides matching TRBD1. The CDR3 spans 14 residues. J gave up 8 bases and V 6 bases, and 7 bases lay outside the gene matches. Per the germline V gene, CDR1 is SNHLY and CDR2 is FYNNEI. CDR3 sequence: CASRRDRGRDEQFF. As DNA, the CDR3 is TGTGCCAGCAGAAGGGACAGGGGTAGGGATGAGCAGTTCTTC.

The chain recombines TRBV13 with TRBJ1-1; a possible D gene is TRBD1 (5 bases). The CDR3 has 12 amino acids. Germline lookup yields CDR1 PRHDT and CDR2 FYEKMQ (reference sequence). V was pared by 4 bases and J by 3 bases, with 6 bases between. The CDR3 DNA is TGTGCCAGCAGCTGGGGGTACACTGAAGCTTTCTTT. This codes for CASSWGYTEAFF.

This clone was seen a few times. This chain uses TRBV2 with TRBJ2-3, with D perhaps matching TRBD1 (5 bases). The germline V gene encodes CDR1 SNHLY and CDR2 FYNNEI. With 7 bases removed from V and 5 bases from J, the gap between germline ends came to 16 bases. The CDR3 sequence is 14 residues long. The CDR3, as DNA: TGTGCCAGCAATTTGGCAGGACAAGGAGATACGCAGTATTTT. As protein: CASNLAGQGDTQYF. The full variable domain, with the rest looked up from reference TRBV2 and TRBJ2-3, is EPEVTQTPSHQVTQMGQEVILRCVPISNHLYFYWYRQILGQKVEFLVSFYNNEISEKSEIFDDQFSVERPDGSNFTLKIRSTKLEDSAMYFCASNLAGQGDTQYFGPGTRLTVL.

The chain is built from TRBV7-2 and TRBJ1-5; D not certain. CDR1 and CDR2 from the germline V gene are SGHTA and FQGNSA. Trimming removed 1 base at V and 0 bases at J, with 7 bases between. The CDR3 runs 15 residues. CDR3 coding DNA: TGTGCCAGCAGCTTAGTTCTGGATAGCAATCAGCCCCAGCATTTT. Its translation is CASSLVLDSNQPQHF.

The CDR3 spells CASSLVGTANEKLFF. CDR3 coding DNA: TGTGCCAGCAGCTTGGTTGGGACAGCCAATGAAAAACTGTTTTTT. The genes are TRBV5-6 and TRBJ1-4; TRBD1 agrees at 7 bases. The CDR3 consists of 15 residues. CDR1 SGHDT and CDR2 YYEEEE come from the germline V gene. The junction had 4 bases not matched to a gene; V was cut back by 0 bases and J by 5 bases.

The V gene is TRBV5-1, the J gene TRBJ1-2; 7 bases line up with TRBD1. Germline CDR1 SGHRS, CDR2 YFSETQ. V lost 4 bases and J lost 5; bases outside the gene matches: 8. The CDR3 is 14 amino acids. The CDR3 spells CASSEAQGGYGYTF. The CDR3 region has the DNA TGCGCCAGCAGCGAGGCTCAGGGGGGGTATGGCTACACCTTC.